Reported below is one TCR beta chain. The specificity of this receptor is unknown. The input lacks base qualities; no much larger clone sits a single base away. Taken from cysteine to phenylalanine, the CDR3 has 12 residues. The CDR3 DNA has 36 bases and is translated from base 1. CDR1 and CDR2, per the germline V gene, are SGHRS and YFSETQ. V sheds 4 bases and J sheds 3 bases, leaving 5 bases between their ends. The library was generated by the immunoSEQ multiplex PCR assay. DNA from the CD4+ T cells that had been cultured and isolated underwent TCR beta CDR3 sequencing. As for how the authors treated the data: Non-productive TCR sequences were removed, reads were trimmed to the CDR3 region, and CDR3s of at least 7 amino acids were retained. The MANAFEST web app was used to identify antigen-specific clonotypes by comparing expansion in peptide wells with expansion in reference cultures. Positive clones required FDR<0.05 expansion versus reference and all other wells, odds ratio above 5, and frequency above 0.1% in two replicate wells. A clonotype was defined as cross-reactive if the clonotype was significantly expanded both in SARS-CoV-2 spike wells and in at least one common cold coronavirus spike condition. CDR3 similarity was assessed by Levenshtein distance with the stringdist R package, and unrooted trees were built with ape in R 3.6.1. The table comes from immuneACCESS by way of TCRdb, which keeps in-frame sequences with V and J called. Part of the clones is missing from these tables; in studies checked, under half for an unresolved V gene and the rest for unknown reasons. That table furnishes V, J and clone size, whereas the DNA furnished D and trimming. The sample data list 35,000 to 40,000 clones, and about four fifths of these were observed just once. The ten largest clones add up to just under 3% of the sample.

This specimen belongs to a study of vaccination effects on CD4 cells after COVID-19 (dated by TCRdb to between 2022 and 2023). For the study in its entirety: The ViraFEST assay stimulated PBMC with viral peptide pools and then used TCR sequencing to identify antigen-specific CD4+ T cell clonotypes by expansion. In both COVID-19 convalescent patients and infection-naive vaccine recipients, the study compared SARS-CoV-2 spike-specific CD4+ TCR repertoires from before mRNA vaccination with those from after it. Each well held some 1.9 million PBMC cultured in IMDM containing roughly 5% human AB serum, roughly 9.9 IU/ml IL-2 and gentamicin, along with about 9.5 ug/ml peptides. A total of 10 COVID-19 convalescent patients and several SARS-CoV-2-naive healthy vaccine recipients were included in the full study. Cultures from other donors in the study were sequenced using the Oncomine TCR Beta short-read assay on an Illumina iSeq 100. Participants received two doses of either the BNT162b2 or the mRNA-1273 mRNA SARS-CoV-2 vaccine.

Results the study describes overall, beyond this receptor: Among healthy vaccine recipients, nearly all vaccine-induced clones were SARS-CoV-2 mono-reactive, and only 1 of 255 was cross-reactive with common cold coronaviruses. Marked clonal contraction was observed in both infection-induced and vaccine-induced clones at late post-vaccination timepoints, consistent with waning T cell responses. Limitations of the study were the small number of convalescent patients and the absence of early post-infection timepoints.

After about 9 days of culture, CD4+ T cells were isolated with the EasySep CD4+ T cell isolation kit. The absence of prior SARS-CoV-2 infection in healthy vaccine recipients was confirmed by negative nucleocapsid antibodies before and after vaccination. On days 3 and 7, half of the culture medium was replaced with fresh IL-2-containing medium. Unless noted otherwise, every peptide stimulation condition was grown in triplicate wells. PBMC were separated from whole blood using Ficoll-Paque Plus gradient centrifugation and were then either cryopreserved at -140C or used fresh. Genomic DNA was extracted from cultured CD4+ T cells with the QIAamp micro DNA kit.

The sequence was obtained from a human donor who received a COVID-19 vaccine. The sequenced sample was CD4+ T cells from PBMCs cultured without peptide, obtained before COVID-19 vaccination. The chain uses TRBV5-1 and TRBJ2-4, with the D gene too uncertain to name. The DNA sequence follows: TGCGCCAGCAGCCCTAACAAAAACATTCAGTACTTC. It codes for CASSPNKNIQYF.